One sample yielded the 5 T cell receptor beta chains listed below, sequenced in a study of shared clonotypes between healthy human individuals. Generated by immunoSEQ multiplex PCR, the TCRdb table keeps only in-frame clones and is missing some. Of about 980,000 clones in the sample, 76% were seen once. Sequencing was done on a sample of memory CD4+ T cells sorted from blood. Subset in this sample: CD45RA-negative fraction. These receptors all come from a man younger than 35 in good health.

A note on this clone: Within the sample, other DNA sequences also encode this same CDR3. The gene calls are TRBV5-1 and TRBJ1-6; D possibly corresponds to TRBD1 (5 bases). The CDR3 runs to 13 residues. Germline lookup yields CDR1 SGHRS and CDR2 YFSETQ. Trimming shortened V by 2 bases and J by 7 bases, and 7 bases separated the two germline ends. The CDR3 DNA is TGCGCCAGCAGCTTAGCAGGGAATTCACCCCTCCACTTT. This translates into CASSLAGNSPLHF.

CDR3 coding DNA: TGCGCCAGCAGTGAGTCTATCGGAAACACCATATATTTT. Its translation is CASSESIGNTIYF. This chain connects TRBV10-2 to TRBJ1-3; D remains ambiguous. The germline V gene has CDR1 WSHSY and CDR2 SAAADI. This CDR3 is 13 amino acids long. V was trimmed by 0 bases and J by 4 bases, leaving 4 bases between them.

This chain links TRBV6-5 with TRBJ1-1, with D unresolved. V lost 10 bases and J lost 1, with 13 bases in between. The germline V gene encodes CDR1 MNHEY and CDR2 SVGAGI. This CDR3 spans 13 amino acids. CDR3 sequence: CATRKVANTEAFF. CDR3 DNA: TGTGCCACTCGCAAGGTGGCGAACACTGAAGCTTTCTTT.

This clone has just a few counts. This chain links TRBV30 with TRBJ1-2, with 9 bases fitting TRBD1. V gave up 3 bases and J gave up 4 bases; unmatched junction bases: 6. Germline V CDR1 and CDR2: GTSNPN, SVGIG (reference sequence). This CDR3 comprises 14 residues. In DNA, the CDR3 is TGTGCCTGGAGGGGACAGGGAACATTCTATGGCTACACCTTC. It translates to CAWRGQGTFYGYTF.

This sequence joins TRBV2 and TRBJ2-7, with D perhaps given as TRBD1 or TRBD2 (5 bases each). The CDR3 consists of 13 residues. V gave up 6 bases and J gave up 0 bases, with 9 bases separating them. Germline-derived CDR1 and CDR2 are SNHLY and FYNNEI. CDR3 region: CASRGTLSYEQYF. The CDR3 nucleotides read TGTGCCAGCAGGGGGACCCTCTCCTACGAGCAGTACTTC.